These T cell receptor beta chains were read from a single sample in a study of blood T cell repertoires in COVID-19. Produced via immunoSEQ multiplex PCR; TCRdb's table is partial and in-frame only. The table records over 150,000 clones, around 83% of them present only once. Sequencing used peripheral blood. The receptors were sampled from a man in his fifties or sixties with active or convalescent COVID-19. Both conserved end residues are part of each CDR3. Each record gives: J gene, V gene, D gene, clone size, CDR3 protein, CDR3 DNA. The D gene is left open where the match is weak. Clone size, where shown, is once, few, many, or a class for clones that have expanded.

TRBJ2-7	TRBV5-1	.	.	CASSLEGTPYEQYF	TGCGCCAGCAGCTTGGAGGGGACACCTTACGAGCAGTACTTC
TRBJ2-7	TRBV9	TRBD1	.	CASSFRDSPSYEQYF	TGTGCCAGCAGCTTCCGGGACAGCCCTTCCTACGAGCAGTACTTC
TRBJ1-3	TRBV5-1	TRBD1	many	CASSPETGSGNTIYF	TGCGCCAGCAGCCCCGAGACAGGGTCTGGAAACACCATATATTTT
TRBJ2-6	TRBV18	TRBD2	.	CASTLTGGAGSGANVLTF	TGTGCCAGCACCCTCACGGGGGGGGCCGGCTCTGGGGCCAACGTCCTGACTTTC
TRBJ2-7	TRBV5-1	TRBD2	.	CASSLLAGTSYEQYF	TGCGCCAGCAGCTTGCTAGCGGGGACCTCCTACGAGCAGTACTTC
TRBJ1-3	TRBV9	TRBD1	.	CASTQTGRNTIYF	TGTGCCAGCACCCAGACAGGGAGAAACACCATATATTTT
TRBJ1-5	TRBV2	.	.	CASSAGLEVSGQPQHF	TGTGCCAGCAGTGCCGGCTTAGAGGTTTCGGGTCAGCCCCAGCATTTT
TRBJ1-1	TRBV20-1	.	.	CSASGGKVTEAFF	TGCAGTGCTAGTGGCGGGAAAGTCACTGAAGCTTTCTTT
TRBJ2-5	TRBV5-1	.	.	CASSFGRGQQETQYF	TGCGCCAGCAGCTTCGGGCGCGGGCAGCAAGAGACCCAGTACTTC
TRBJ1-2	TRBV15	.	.	CATSRVWGTGLATF	TGTGCCACCAGCAGAGTTTGGGGAACAGGGCTGGCCACCTTC
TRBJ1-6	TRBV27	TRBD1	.	CASKYGQGTWPLHF	TGTGCCAGCAAATACGGACAGGGAACTTGGCCCCTCCACTTT
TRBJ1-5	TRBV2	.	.	CASSDGTPFNQPQHF	TGTGCCAGCAGTGACGGGACACCGTTCAATCAGCCCCAGCATTTT
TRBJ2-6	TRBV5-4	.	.	CASSLVGSGANVLTF	TGTGCCAGCAGCTTGGTCGGCTCTGGGGCCAACGTCCTGACTTTC
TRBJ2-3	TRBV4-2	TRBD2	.	CASSQDILAGASDTQYF	TGTGCCAGCAGCCAAGATATACTAGCGGGGGCCTCAGATACGCAGTATTTT
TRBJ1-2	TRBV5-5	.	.	CASSLKAGGGYTF	TGTGCCAGCAGCTTGAAGGCCGGAGGTGGCTACACCTTC
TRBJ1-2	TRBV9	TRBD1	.	CASSVGDRSRLYGYTF	TGTGCCAGCAGCGTAGGGGACAGAAGCCGGCTCTATGGCTACACCTTC
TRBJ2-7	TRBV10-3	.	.	CAISESYSSFYEQYF	TGTGCCATCAGTGAGTCTTACTCGTCCTTCTACGAGCAGTACTTC
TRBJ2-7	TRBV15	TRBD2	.	CATSRGAGDGYEQYF	TGTGCCACCAGCAGAGGGGCGGGAGACGGGTACGAGCAGTACTTC
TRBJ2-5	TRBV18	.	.	CASSPGSEETQYF	TGTGCCAGCTCCCCCGGGTCCGAAGAGACCCAGTACTTC
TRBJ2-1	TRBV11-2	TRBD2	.	CASRTTSGRAHNEQFF	TGTGCCAGCAGGACGACTAGCGGGAGGGCCCACAATGAGCAGTTCTTC
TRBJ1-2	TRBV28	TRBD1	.	CASSSRDRDWNGYTF	TGTGCCAGCAGCTCGAGGGACAGGGACTGGAATGGCTACACCTTC
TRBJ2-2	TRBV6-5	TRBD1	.	CASKARGLAGELFF	TGTGCCAGTAAAGCAAGGGGGCTAGCCGGGGAGCTGTTTTTT
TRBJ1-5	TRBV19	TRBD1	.	CASSTGTGEAQPQHF	TGTGCCAGTAGTACCGGGACAGGGGAGGCTCAGCCCCAGCATTTT
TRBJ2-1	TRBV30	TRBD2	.	CAWISSGYYNEQFF	TGTGCCTGGATCTCTAGCGGGTACTACAATGAGCAGTTCTTC
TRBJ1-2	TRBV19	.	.	CATREPGRRGYTF	TGTGCCACCCGGGAGCCCGGGCGCAGGGGCTACACCTTC
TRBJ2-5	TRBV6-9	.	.	CASSYQRGLAYSETQYF	TGTGCCAGCAGTTACCAAAGGGGGCTAGCGTACAGTGAGACCCAGTACTTC
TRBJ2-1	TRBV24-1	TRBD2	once	CATSDRAGTSGSYNEQFF	TGTGCCACCAGTGATAGAGCCGGGACTAGCGGATCGTACAATGAGCAGTTCTTC
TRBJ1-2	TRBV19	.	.	CASSIGQSYGYTF	TGTGCCAGTAGTATAGGGCAAAGCTATGGCTACACCTTC
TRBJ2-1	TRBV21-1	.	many	CASSKALWDRDDNEQFF	TGTGCCAGCAGCAAAGCGCTTTGGGACAGGGACGACAATGAGCAGTTCTTC
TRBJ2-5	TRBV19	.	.	CASSRGFQETQYF	TGTGCCAGTAGCCGGGGATTCCAAGAGACCCAGTACTTC
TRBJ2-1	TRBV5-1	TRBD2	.	CASSTLAGADEQFF	TGCGCCAGCAGCACTTTAGCGGGGGCGGATGAGCAGTTCTTC
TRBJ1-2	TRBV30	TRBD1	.	CAWSAGGNYGYTF	TGTGCCTGGAGTGCAGGGGGTAACTATGGCTACACCTTC
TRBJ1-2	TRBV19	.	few	CASTQAAGGGYTF	TGTGCCAGTACTCAGGCGGCGGGAGGTGGCTACACCTTC
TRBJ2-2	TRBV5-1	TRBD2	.	CASSLGLAGGPTGELFF	TGCGCCAGCTCCCTGGGACTAGCGGGAGGCCCCACCGGGGAGCTGTTTTTT
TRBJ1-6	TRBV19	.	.	CASSLQGVKNSPLHF	TGTGCCAGTAGTTTACAGGGTGTTAAGAATTCACCCCTCCACTTT
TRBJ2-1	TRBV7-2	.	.	CASSLAGAHQFF	TGTGCCAGCAGCTTAGCGGGAGCGCATCAGTTCTTC
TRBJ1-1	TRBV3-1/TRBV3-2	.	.	CASSQESRGTEAFF	TGTGCCAGCAGCCAAGAGTCTAGGGGGACTGAAGCTTTCTTT
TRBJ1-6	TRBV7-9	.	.	CASSLGSGSYNSPLHF	TGTGCCAGCAGCTTAGGGTCAGGGTCCTATAATTCACCCCTCCACTTT
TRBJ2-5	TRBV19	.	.	CASRRRTEETQYF	TGTGCCAGTAGAAGAAGGACTGAAGAGACCCAGTACTTC
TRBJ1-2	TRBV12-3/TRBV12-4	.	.	CASRRTETYGYTF	TGTGCCAGCAGGCGGACAGAGACCTATGGCTACACCTTC
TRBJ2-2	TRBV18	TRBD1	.	CASSPGQVQTGELFF	TGTGCCAGCTCACCTGGACAGGTCCAGACCGGGGAGCTGTTTTTT
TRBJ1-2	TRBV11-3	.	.	CASSLDRSRPGYGYTF	TGTGCCAGCAGCTTAGATCGTAGCAGGCCAGGGTATGGCTACACCTTC
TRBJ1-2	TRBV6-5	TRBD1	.	CASTYRGFTYGYTF	TGTGCCAGCACATACAGGGGGTTTACCTATGGCTACACCTTC
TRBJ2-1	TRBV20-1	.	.	CSATDSSYNEQFF	TGCAGTGCTACTGACAGTTCCTACAATGAGCAGTTCTTC
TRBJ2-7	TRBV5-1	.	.	CASSLESRVRYEQYF	TGCGCCAGCAGCTTGGAAAGCAGGGTTAGGTACGAGCAGTACTTC
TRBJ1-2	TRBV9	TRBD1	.	CASSLDGQGGGYTF	TGTGCCAGCAGCCTAGACGGACAGGGGGGTGGCTACACCTTC
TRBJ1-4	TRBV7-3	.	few	CASSLLEKLFF	TGTGCCAGCAGCTTACTTGAAAAACTGTTTTTT
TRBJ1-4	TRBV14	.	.	CASSPLISTRNEKLFF	TGTGCCAGCAGCCCATTGATCTCGACAAGAAATGAAAAACTGTTTTTT
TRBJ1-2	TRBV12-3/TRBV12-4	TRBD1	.	CASSFGQGETF	TGTGCCAGCAGTTTCGGTCAGGGGGAAACCTTC
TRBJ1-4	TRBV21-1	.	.	CASSKVRRGWGPTNEKLFF	TGTGCCAGCAGCAAAGTCCGGAGGGGTTGGGGCCCAACTAATGAAAAACTGTTTTTT
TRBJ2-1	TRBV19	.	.	CASSVPHRREQFF	TGTGCCAGTAGTGTCCCTCACCGTCGGGAGCAGTTCTTC
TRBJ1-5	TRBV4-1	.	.	CASSHGITNSNQPQHF	TGCGCCAGCAGCCACGGGATTACCAATAGCAATCAGCCCCAGCATTTT
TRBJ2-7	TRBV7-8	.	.	CASSSNTDEQYF	TGTGCCAGCAGCTCAAACACCGACGAGCAGTACTTC
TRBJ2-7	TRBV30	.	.	CAWSPDNFEQYF	TGTGCCTGGAGTCCTGATAACTTCGAGCAGTACTTC
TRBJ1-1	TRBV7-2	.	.	CASSPGQMNTEAFF	TGTGCCAGCAGCCCAGGACAGATGAACACTGAAGCTTTCTTT
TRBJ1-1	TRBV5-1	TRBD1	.	CASRENRGRGTEAFF	TGCGCCAGCAGGGAAAACAGGGGGCGTGGGACTGAAGCTTTCTTT
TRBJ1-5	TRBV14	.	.	CASSQVHNQPQHF	TGTGCCAGCAGCCAAGTTCATAATCAGCCCCAGCATTTT
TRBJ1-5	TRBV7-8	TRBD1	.	CASSLRRDRDDQPQHF	TGTGCCAGCAGCCTACGCCGGGACAGGGACGATCAGCCCCAGCATTTT
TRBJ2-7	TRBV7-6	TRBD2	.	CASSLRRETYEQYF	TGTGCCAGCAGCTTACGGCGGGAGACCTACGAGCAGTACTTC
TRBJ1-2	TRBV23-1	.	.	CASTYRSAFDPHGYTF	TGCGCCAGCACCTACAGGTCAGCGTTCGATCCCCATGGCTACACCTTC